A few counts support the clone carrying this TCR beta chain. The data originate from a study of blood T cell repertoires in COVID-19. Background on the study: Sites in the United States, Italy and Spain provided acute and convalescent COVID-19 samples. PBMCs, B-cell-depleted T cells, or T cells were the source of the cDNA or gDNA that made up the material.

Authors' processing steps: The authors estimated nucleated cell counts from reference gene primer amplification. Sequenced by immunoSEQ multiplex PCR; TCRdb stores in-frame clones only, minus some. The V and J calls and clone size were taken over from that table, and D and trimming were inferred from the DNA. The data hold more than 200,000 clones, with 65% to 90% observed a single time. Germline V CDR1 and CDR2: SGDLS, YYNGEE. Trimming took off 5 bases at V and 4 bases at J, with 19 bases between the two ends. The CDR3 is 16 amino acids. This clonotype was sampled from a man aged 50 or older with acute or convalescent COVID-19. Sequencing used peripheral blood. This chain links TRBV9 with TRBJ1-3; D might be TRBD1 (5 bases). CDR3 protein: CASSPQRTGAGNTIYF. DNA for the CDR3: TGTGCCAGCAGTCCACAGAGAACTGGGGCGGGAAACACCATATATTTT. The variable domain in full, completed from reference TRBV9 and TRBJ1-3, reads DSGVTQTPKHLITATGQRVTLRCSPRSGDLSVYWYQQSLDQGLQFLIQYYNGEERAKGNILERFSAQQFPDLHSELNLSSLELGDSALYFCASSPQRTGAGNTIYFGEGSWLTVV.